These 21 T cell receptor beta chains came from one sample sequenced in a study of tumor and adjacent non-tumor tissue in lung cancer. This sample's RNA came from whole unsorted tissue. A modified ARM-PCR protocol with three rounds of nested PCR amplified TCRbeta. Each CDR3 protein is one row after TCRdb ran MiXCR on the multiplex PCR reads. This table has around 99,000 distinct CDR3 sequences, more than 70% appearing once. Source material: lung tumor tissue. The receptor source for this set is an older woman with non-small cell lung cancer.

Details on this clonotype: This may be a read error, as it is one base from a much larger clone. V and J are TRBV29-1 and TRBJ1-2; no firm D call. This CDR3 is 11 amino acids long. Germline V gene lookup returns CDR1 SQVTM and CDR2 ANQGSEA. In DNA form, the CDR3 reads TGCAGCATTGAGGACCTCCGGGGCTACACCTTC. Protein: CSIEDLRGYTF.

Note on this clonotype: This CDR3 is missing its conserved last phenylalanine or tryptophan, likely due to a read error. The rearrangement links TRBV11-2 to TRBJ1-5; D remains ambiguous. The DNA end is a closer match to TRBJ2-3, so the J assignment may be wrong. The CDR3 is 13 residues long. Per the germline V gene, CDR1 is SGHAT and CDR2 is FQNNGV. CDR3 DNA: TGTGCCAGCAGCTTAGAGTATAATCAGCCCCAGTATTAT. Translation: CASSLEYNQPQYY.

The CDR3 sequence: CASSLVRGREETQYF. The CDR3 nucleotides are TGTGCCAGCAGCTTAGTCCGGGGGCGGGAAGAGACCCAGTACTTC. The chain combines TRBV11-2 with TRBJ2-5; D may correspond to TRBD1 or TRBD2 (6 bases each). The CDR3 spans 15 residues. V lost 1 base to trimming and J lost 3 bases, with 12 bases between them. Germline assignment: CDR1 SGHAT and CDR2 FQNNGV. The whole variable domain, filled in from reference TRBV11-2 and TRBJ2-5, reads EAGVAQSPRYKIIEKRQSVAFWCNPISGHATLYWYQQILGQGPKLLIQFQNNGVVDDSQLPKDRFSAERLKGVDSTLKIQPAKLEDSAVYLCASSLVRGREETQYFGPGTRLLVL.

About this clonotype: A much larger clone sits a single nucleotide away, making a read error possible. The missing conserved phenylalanine or tryptophan at the end of this CDR3 makes a read error likely. J is TRBJ1-5 and V is TRBV4-2, with a weak D call TRBD1 (5 bases). The germline V and J ends were trimmed by 6 bases and 2 bases, with 5 bases remaining between them. This CDR3 comprises 12 residues. Germline V gene data show CDR1 as LGHNA and CDR2 as YNFKEQ. CDR3 DNA: TGTGCCAGCAGACAGGGCAATCAGCCCCAGCATTCT. Translated, it gives CASRQGNQPQHS.

The gene calls are TRBV28 and TRBJ2-1; D is possibly TRBD1 (5 bases). CDR3 length equals 14 residues. The germline gives CDR1 MDHEN, CDR2 SYDVKM. Trimming stripped 5 bases from V and 8 bases from J, with 16 bases between. CDR3 sequence: CASSLHRLGDEQFF. The CDR3 DNA reads as TGTGCCAGCAGTCTCCACCGCTTAGGGGATGAGCAGTTCTTC. The whole variable domain, filled in from reference TRBV28 and TRBJ2-1, reads DVKVTQSSRYLVKRTGEKVFLECVQDMDHENMFWYRQDPGLGLRLIYFSYDVKMKEKGDIPEGYSVSREKKERFSLILESASTNQTSMYLCASSLHRLGDEQFFGPGTRLTVL.

Regarding this clonotype: The CDR3 does not end in the conserved phenylalanine or tryptophan, so this is likely a read error. The V and J genes are TRBV11-2 and TRBJ2-7, with 7 positions matching TRBD1. The CDR3 runs 15 residues. Germline V gene sequence: CDR1 SGHAT, CDR2 FQNNGV. In DNA form, the CDR3 reads TGTGCCAGCAGCTCCCGGACAGGACCCTCCTATGAGCAGTACTTG. Its translation is CASSSRTGPSYEQYL.

In regard to this clonotype: This may arise from a read error, as a much more abundant clone is one base away. The CDR3 does not end in the conserved phenylalanine or tryptophan, so this is likely a read error. The chain recombines TRBV20-1 with TRBJ2-1; D may match TRBD1 or TRBD2 (7 bases each). Trimming took 7 bases from V and 1 from J, leaving 14 bases between them. The CDR3 contains 14 residues. Germline CDR1 is DFQATT and CDR2 is SNEGSKA (reference sequence). As DNA, the CDR3 is TGCAGTGGGGAGGGACAGCGATCCTACAATGAGCAGTTCTTA. As protein: CSGEGQRSYNEQFL.

This clonotype was seen a single time. This chain joins TRBV4-2 and TRBJ2-3; 15 bases are shared with TRBD2. The CDR3 has 18 amino acids. V gave up 4 bases and J gave up 4 bases; unmatched junction bases: 9. Germline CDR1 and CDR2: LGHNA and YNFKEQ. CDR3 sequence reads: CASSRQLRTSGGADTQYF. CDR3 sequence (DNA): TGTGCCAGCAGCCGACAACTACGGACTAGCGGGGGGGCAGATACGCAGTATTTT.

In its sample, this clonotype was seen many times. The rearrangement joins TRBV6-6 to TRBJ2-3; D gene uncertain. The CDR3 consists of 15 residues. V was trimmed by 5 bases and J by 2 bases, leaving 14 bases between them. Germline CDR1 is MNHNY and CDR2 is SVGAGI (reference sequence). The CDR3 region is CASSTGPRHTDTQYF. The CDR3 region has the DNA TGTGCCAGCAGTACGGGTCCACGCCACACAGATACGCAGTATTTT.

This clonotype has at least ten counts. The gene calls are TRBV5-4 and TRBJ1-1; 9 bases align to TRBD1. The CDR3 has 17 residues. CDR1 SGHNT and CDR2 YYREEE come from the germline V gene (reference sequence). Trimming at V came to 4 bases and at J to 0 bases, leaving 10 bases not matched to a gene. Here the CDR3 reads CASSDDRGGIMNTEAFF. The CDR3 region has the DNA TGTGCCAGCAGCGACGACAGGGGGGGGATCATGAACACTGAAGCTTTCTTT.

This rearrangement joins TRBV4-1 to TRBJ2-5; D is uncertain. The ends were cut back, 0 bases at V and 13 bases at J, with 21 bases in the middle. Germline CDR1 reads MGHRA; CDR2 reads YSYEKL. The length of the CDR3 is 15 residues. This CDR3 is CASSQDRGIVENRYF. DNA of the CDR3: TGCGCCAGCAGCCAAGATCGCGGTATAGTGGAGAACCGGTACTTC.

Relative to its sample, this clonotype is large. The rearrangement uses TRBV4-3 and TRBJ1-6, with 10 bases lining up with TRBD1. In germline, CDR1 is LGHNA, CDR2 YSLEER. CDR3 length equals 15 residues. V shed 4 bases, J shed 7 bases, and the junction held 4 bases outside the gene matches. The CDR3 reads CASSPGDRGNSPLHF. The CDR3 DNA sequence: TGCGCCAGCAGCCCCGGGGACAGGGGAAATTCACCCCTCCACTTT.

The chain carries TRBV28 and TRBJ1-4; TRBD1 is a possible D gene (6 bases). Germline V lookup: CDR1 MDHEN, CDR2 SYDVKM. This CDR3 comprises 16 residues. V was pared by 4 bases and J by 11 bases, with 23 bases between. The CDR3 here is CASSSIGAGEGDKLFF. CDR3 coding DNA: TGTGCCAGCAGTTCTATAGGGGCAGGGGAAGGGGATAAACTGTTTTTT.

The table lists this clonotype with a few counts. It may be a read error: a sequence one base away is much more abundant. The chain employs TRBV6-2 or TRBV6-3 and TRBJ2-1; a weak D match, TRBD1 (5 bases). CDR1 and CDR2 (germline): MNHEY, SVGEGT. This CDR3 comprises 12 residues. The CDR3 DNA sequence: TGTGCCAACAGTTATCAAGGGGATGAGCAGTTCTTC. This translates into CANSYQGDEQFF.

Notes on this clonotype: The junction departs from the called germline gene at one end, perhaps through a read error. The rearrangement uses TRBV6-2 or TRBV6-3 and TRBJ2-7, with D perhaps matching TRBD1 (7 bases). This CDR3 has 15 residues. Germline V lookup: CDR1 MNHEY, CDR2 SVGEGT. The CDR3 loop is CASTRDWDSSYEQYF. In nucleotides, the CDR3 is TGTGCCAGCACTCGGGACTGGGACAGTTCCTACGAGCAGTATTTC.

On this clonotype itself: A much larger clonotype is one base distant, so this may be a read error. V usage is TRBV5-1 and J usage is TRBJ2-7; D remains ambiguous. Germline V gives CDR1 SGHRS, CDR2 YFSETQ. The CDR3 is made up of 12 amino acids. The V end was cut by 0 bases, the J end by 8 bases, with 9 bases between. In nucleotides, the CDR3 is TGCGCCAGCAGCTTGGACGTTTACCAGCAGTACTTC. Amino acids: CASSLDVYQQYF.

This clonotype showed up just a few times. The chain joins TRBV11-1 to TRBJ1-1, with D maybe TRBD1 (5 bases). This CDR3 spans 14 amino acids. Between the trimmed V and J ends, which lost 4 bases and 4 bases, there was a span of 13 bases. The germline gives CDR1 SGHAT, CDR2 FQDESV (reference sequence). The CDR3 nucleotides are TGTGCCAGCAGCTCGGGCAGAGGGACCACTGAAGCTTTCTTT. This sequence encodes CASSSGRGTTEAFF.

Details on this clonotype: A read error may account for a junction end that differs from germline. V usage is TRBV11-1 and J usage is TRBJ1-3, with D possibly TRBD1 on 6 matching bases. Germline V gene data show CDR1 as SGHAT and CDR2 as FQDESV (reference sequence). The CDR3 sequence is 17 residues long. The CDR3: CTSSKSVGARTGDTIYF. Here the CDR3 DNA reads TGTACCAGCAGCAAGAGCGTGGGGGCTCGCACTGGAGACACCATATATTTT.

In the case of this clonotype: Just one base apart from a much larger clone, this may be a read error. This chain joins TRBV10-1 and TRBJ2-5, with D perhaps matching TRBD2 (5 bases). This CDR3 has 13 residues. Trimming removed 5 bases at V and 5 bases at J, with 12 bases between. Germline CDR1 is WNHNN and CDR2 is SYGVQD (reference sequence). The CDR3 DNA follows: TGCGCCAGCAGTAAAACGGGAAGGGAGACCCAGTACTTC. Protein: CASSKTGRETQYF.

J is TRBJ2-5 and V is TRBV20-1, with 7 positions matching TRBD2. Trimming cost V 1 base and J 9 bases; bases outside gene matches: 8. The CDR3 has 13 amino acids. CDR1 is DFQATT and CDR2 is SNEGSKA in the germline V gene (reference sequence). The CDR3 DNA reads TGCAGTGCTAGAGGGTTGATGCGGGAGTCCCAGTACTTC. Its translation is CSARGLMRESQYF.

Regarding this clonotype: A much more abundant neighbour one base away suggests this may be a read error. The chain has TRBV12-3 or TRBV12-4 and TRBJ2-2; D gene ambiguous. V lost 5 bases to trimming and J lost 4 bases, with 11 bases between them. This CDR3 has 14 amino acids. In DNA, the CDR3 is TGTGCCAGCAGTCCACCCATGAGCACCGGGGAGCTGTTTTTT. It is translated as CASSPPMSTGELFF.